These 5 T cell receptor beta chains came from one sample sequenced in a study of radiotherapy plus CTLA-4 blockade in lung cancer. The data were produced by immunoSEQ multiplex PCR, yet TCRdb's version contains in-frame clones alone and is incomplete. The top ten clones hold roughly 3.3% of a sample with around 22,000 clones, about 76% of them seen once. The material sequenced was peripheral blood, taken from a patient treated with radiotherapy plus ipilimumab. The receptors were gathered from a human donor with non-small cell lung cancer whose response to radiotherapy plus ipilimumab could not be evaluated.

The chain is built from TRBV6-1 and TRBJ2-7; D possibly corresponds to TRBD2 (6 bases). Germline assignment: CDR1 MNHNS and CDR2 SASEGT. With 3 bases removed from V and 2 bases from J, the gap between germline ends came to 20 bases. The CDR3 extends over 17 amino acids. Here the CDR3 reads CASSDRVWGTPTYEQYF. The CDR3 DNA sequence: TGTGCCAGCAGTGATAGGGTCTGGGGGACTCCCACCTACGAGCAGTACTTC.

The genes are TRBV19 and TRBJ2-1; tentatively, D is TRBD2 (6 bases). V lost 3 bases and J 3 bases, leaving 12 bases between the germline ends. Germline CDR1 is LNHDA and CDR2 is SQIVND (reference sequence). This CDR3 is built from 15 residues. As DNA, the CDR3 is TGTGCCAGTAGTATTGAGGCGGGATTCTACAATGAGCAGTTCTTC. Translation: CASSIEAGFYNEQFF. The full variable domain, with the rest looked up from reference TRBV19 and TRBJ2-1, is DGGITQSPKYLFRKEGQNVTLSCEQNLNHDAMYWYRQDPGQGLRLIYYSQIVNDFQKGDIAEGYSVSREKKESFPLTVTSAQKNPTAFYLCASSIEAGFYNEQFFGPGTRLTVL.

The DNA for the CDR3 is TGTGCCAGCTCACCGGAACGACAGGGTGGTGGGGCTTTCTTT. As protein: CASSPERQGGGAFF. The chain carries TRBV18 and TRBJ1-1; TRBD1 matches at 7 bases. The germline CDR1 and CDR2 sequences are KGHSH and LQKENI. The CDR3 is made up of 14 amino acids. V dropped 3 bases and J dropped 11; count of bases not matched to a gene: 12.

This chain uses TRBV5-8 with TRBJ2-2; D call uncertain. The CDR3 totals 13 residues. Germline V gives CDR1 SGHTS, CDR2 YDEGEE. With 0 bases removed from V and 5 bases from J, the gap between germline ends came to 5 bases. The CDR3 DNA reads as TGTGCCAGCAGCTTGGTAGAGACCGGGGAGCTGTTTTTT. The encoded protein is CASSLVETGELFF.

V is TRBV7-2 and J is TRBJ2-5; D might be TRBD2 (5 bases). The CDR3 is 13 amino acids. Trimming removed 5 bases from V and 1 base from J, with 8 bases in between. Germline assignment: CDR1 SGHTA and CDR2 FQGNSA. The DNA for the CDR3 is TGTGCCAGCAGCGCGCGGGCCCAAGAGACCCAGTACTTC. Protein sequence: CASSARAQETQYF.